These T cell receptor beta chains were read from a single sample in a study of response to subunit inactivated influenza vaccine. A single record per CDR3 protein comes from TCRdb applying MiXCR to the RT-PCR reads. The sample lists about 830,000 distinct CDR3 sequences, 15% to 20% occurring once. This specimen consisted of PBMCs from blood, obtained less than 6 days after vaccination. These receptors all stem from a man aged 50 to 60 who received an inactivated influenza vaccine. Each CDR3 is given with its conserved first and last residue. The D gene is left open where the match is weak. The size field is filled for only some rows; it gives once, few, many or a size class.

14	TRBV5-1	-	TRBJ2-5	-	TGCGCCAGCAGCAACGGGGGGCTACAAGAGACCCAGTACTTC	CASSNGGLQETQYF
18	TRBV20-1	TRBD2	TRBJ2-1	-	TGCAGTGCTAGAGGATCGGGACTAGCGGGACGACACTACAATGAGCAGTTCTTC	CSARGSGLAGRHYNEQFF
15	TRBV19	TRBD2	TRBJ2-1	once	TGTGCCAGTAGTATTACCGCGGGAGGGTACAATGAGCAGTTCTTC	CASSITAGGYNEQFF
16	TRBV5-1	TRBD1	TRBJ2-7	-	TGCGCCAGCAGCAATAAGGACAGGGGCAACCTCTACGAGCAGTACTTC	CASSNKDRGNLYEQYF
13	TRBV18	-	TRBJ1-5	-	TGTGCCAGCTCACCCGGACACGATCAGCCCCAGCATTTT	CASSPGHDQPQHF
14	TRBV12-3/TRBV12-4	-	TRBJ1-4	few	TGTGCCAGCAGTTTCTCATTCTCGAGTGAAAAACTGTTTTTT	CASSFSFSSEKLFF
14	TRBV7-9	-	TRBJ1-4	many	TGTGCCAGCAGCGTCGGGGGCGTCAGTGAAAAACTGTTTTTT	CASSVGGVSEKLFF
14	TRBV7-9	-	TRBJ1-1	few	TGTGCCAGCAGCTCCAATCCCGTGAACACTGAAGCTTTCTTT	CASSSNPVNTEAFF
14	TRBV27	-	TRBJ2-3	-	TGTGCCAGCAGTTTTAAAACTAGCACAGATACGCAGTATTTT	CASSFKTSTDTQYF
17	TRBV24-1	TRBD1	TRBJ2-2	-	TGTGCCACCAGTGATTTGCCGGACAGGTTGGACACCGGGGAGCTGTTTTTT	CATSDLPDRLDTGELFF
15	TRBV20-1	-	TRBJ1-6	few	TGCAGTGCTAGCATCCCGGGGTCTCATAATTCACCCCTCCACTTT	CSASIPGSHNSPLHF
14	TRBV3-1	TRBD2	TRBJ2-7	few	TGTGCCAGCAGCTCCGGACTAGCGGGAAGGGAGCAGTACTTC	CASSSGLAGREQYF
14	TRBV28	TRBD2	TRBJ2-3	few	TGTGCCAGCAGCTTAGCGGGGGATTCAGATACGCAGTATTTT	CASSLAGDSDTQYF
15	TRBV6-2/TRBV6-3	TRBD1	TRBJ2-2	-	TGTGCCAGCAGGACGGACAGGGGACACACCGGGGAGCTGTTTTTT	CASRTDRGHTGELFF
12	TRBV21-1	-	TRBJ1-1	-	TGTGCCAGCAGACCTTTCGGCACTGAAGCTTTCTTT	CASRPFGTEAFF
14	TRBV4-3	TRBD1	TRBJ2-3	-	TGCGCCAGCAGCCCCTGGACGACAGGGAATACGCAGTATTTT	CASSPWTTGNTQYF
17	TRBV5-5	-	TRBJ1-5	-	TGTGCCAGCAGCCCATCGCAGACAGGAGATAGCAATCAGCCCCAGCATTTT	CASSPSQTGDSNQPQHF
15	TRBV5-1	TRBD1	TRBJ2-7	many	TGCGCCAGCAGCTGGACGGGACAGGGCTCCTACGAGCAGTACTTC	CASSWTGQGSYEQYF
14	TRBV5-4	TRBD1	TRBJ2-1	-	TGTGCCAGTTATCCGGGACAGGGACTCCATGAGCAGTTCTTC	CASYPGQGLHEQFF
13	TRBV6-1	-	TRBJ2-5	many	TGTGCCAGCAACCCCGGGGACCAAGAGACCCAGTACTTC	CASNPGDQETQYF
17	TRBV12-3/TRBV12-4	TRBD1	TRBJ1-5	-	TGTGCCAGCAGCTATGGACAGGGTTTGAGAGGCAATCAGCCCCAGCATTTT	CASSYGQGLRGNQPQHF
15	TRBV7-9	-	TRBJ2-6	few	TGTGCCAGCAGCCCCGAGGGATCTGGGGCCAACGTCCTGACTTTC	CASSPEGSGANVLTF
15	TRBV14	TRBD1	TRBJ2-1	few	TGTGCCAGCAGCCCCCACAGGGGTTTGTACAATGAGCAGTTCTTC	CASSPHRGLYNEQFF
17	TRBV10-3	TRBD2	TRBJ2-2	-	TGTGCCATCAGTGAGAGGAGCGGGGGGGCGAACACCGGGGAGCTGTTTTTT	CAISERSGGANTGELFF
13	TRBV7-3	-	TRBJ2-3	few	TGTGCCAGCAGCTCTCAGGCCACAGATACGCAGTATTTT	CASSSQATDTQYF
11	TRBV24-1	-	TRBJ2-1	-	TGTGCCACCAGTGATTTGGCCCGGCAGTTCTTC	CATSDLARQFF
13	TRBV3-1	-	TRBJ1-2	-	TGTGCCAGCAGCCCGGACCACAACTATGGCTACACCTTC	CASSPDHNYGYTF
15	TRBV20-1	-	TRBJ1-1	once	TGCAGTGCTAGCGGGGCCCTTGGGGGGTTCACTGAAGCTTTCTTT	CSASGALGGFTEAFF
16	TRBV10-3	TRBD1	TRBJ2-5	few	TGTGCCATCAGTGGAACGTGGACAGGGGGCCTAGAGACCCAGTACTTC	CAISGTWTGGLETQYF
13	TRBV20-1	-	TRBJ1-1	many	TGCAGTGCTCGGTATTTTGGGGGCACTGAAGCTTTCTTT	CSARYFGGTEAFF
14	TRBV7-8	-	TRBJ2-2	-	TGTGCCAGCAGCTTAAAAGGGCTCACCGGGGAGCTGTTTTTT	CASSLKGLTGELFF
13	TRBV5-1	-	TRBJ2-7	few	TGCGCCAGCAGCTTGGGACTGGGGGACGAGCAGTACTTC	CASSLGLGDEQYF
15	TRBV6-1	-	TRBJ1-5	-	TGTGCCAGCAGAAGGGGTTCACTGGGCAATCAGCCCCAGCATTTT	CASRRGSLGNQPQHF
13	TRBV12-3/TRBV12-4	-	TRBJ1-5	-	TGTGCCAGCAGTCTGACGTACAATCAGCCCCAGCATTTT	CASSLTYNQPQHF
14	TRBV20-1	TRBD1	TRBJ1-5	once	TGCAGTGCTGTTCAGGGGGAAACCAGTCAGCCCCAGCATTTT	CSAVQGETSQPQHF
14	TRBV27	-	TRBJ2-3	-	TGTGCCAGCAGTTTCGCGGTTTCCACAGATACGCAGTATTTT	CASSFAVSTDTQYF
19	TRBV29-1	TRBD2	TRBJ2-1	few	TGCAGCGTCCTCACCCCCGGGACTAGCGGGGACAGCTCCTACAATGAGCAGTTCTTC	CSVLTPGTSGDSSYNEQFF
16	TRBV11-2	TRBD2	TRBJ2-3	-	TGTGCCAGCAGCTTAGATCTAGCGGGGGCTGAAGATACGCAGTATTTT	CASSLDLAGAEDTQYF
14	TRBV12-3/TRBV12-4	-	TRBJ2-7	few	TGTGCCAGCAGTTTACTGAATCACGGAAACGAGCAGTACTTC	CASSLLNHGNEQYF
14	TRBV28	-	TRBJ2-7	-	TGTGCCAGCAGTTTACAGGGATTAACCTACGAGCAGTACTTC	CASSLQGLTYEQYF
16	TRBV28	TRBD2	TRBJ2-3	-	TGTGCCAGCAGACGACCGGGACTAGCGGACACAGATACGCAGTATTTT	CASRRPGLADTDTQYF
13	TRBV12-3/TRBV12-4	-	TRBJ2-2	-	TGTGCCAGCAGTTTTGGAGGGGGGGTCTTGCTGTTTTTT	CASSFGGGVLLFF
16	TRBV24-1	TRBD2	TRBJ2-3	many	TGTGCCACCAGTGCAAAACTAGCGGGCTCCACAGATACGCAGTATTTT	CATSAKLAGSTDTQYF